This T cell receptor beta chain was identified during a study of Tregs in tolerant kidney transplant recipients. Thawed PBMCs were FACS-sorted into unstimulated CD4+CD25+CD127- regulatory T cells, CD4+CD25- non-regulatory cells, CD4 and CD8 cells. Profiling relied on immunoSEQ multiplex PCR, and the TCRdb table lists in-frame clones only, not all of them. Found here are under 300,000 clones, roughly four fifths of them singletons; the top ten hold approximately 0.69%. The CDR3 is 17 residues long. Germline assignment: CDR1 SGHNT and CDR2 YENEEA. V lost 5 bases to trimming and J lost 8 bases; unmatched junction nucleotides: 14.

Sequencing was carried out using CD4+ T cells from blood. This TCR came from a human donor in good health. This sequence joins TRBV11-3 and TRBJ2-1, with 11 bases matching TRBD2. Here the CDR3 DNA reads TGTGCCAGCAGCCATCCCCCCCTAGCGGGAGGTAACGATGAGCAGTTCTTC. Protein product: CASSHPPLAGGNDEQFF.